This T cell receptor beta chain derives from a study of blood T cells in healthy people across ages. J was trimmed by 4 bases and V by 5 bases; bases with no gene match: 4. The V gene's germline CDR1 is MDHEN and CDR2 SYDVKM. This CDR3 has 14 amino acids. Drawing of peripheral blood yielded approximately 10 milliliters from each donor. For this clonotype: Its antigen remains unidentified.

Study-level points and caveats: Shifts in expanded clonotypes may have been confounded by donor CMV status, which was unknown. Estimated diversity, derived from one million T cells, was regarded as an underestimate.

A second PCR of about 7 to 12 cycles used a sample-barcoded 5' primer and a J-beta primer mix. Each sample yielded at least 3 million CDR3-containing paired-end reads. TCRdb fed the 5' RACE reads into MiXCR, producing one record per CDR3 protein. The sample has over a million distinct CDR3 sequences, under 45% seen once; the top ten hold approximately 20%. The receptor was derived from a woman in her sixties in good health. Sequencing was carried out using blood. V and J are TRBV28 and TRBJ2-5, with 10 nucleotides matching TRBD1. CDR3 coding DNA: TGTGCCAGCAGTCGGACAGGGGGAGCAGAGACCCAGTACTTC. Amino acid sequence: CASSRTGGAETQYF.